This T cell receptor beta chain came from a study of T cells expressing NK-cell markers. Background on the study: HCMV serostatus: seven of eight sequenced donors positive, one negative.

CDR3 length: 12 amino acids. Germline V gives CDR1 KGHDR, CDR2 SFDVKD. Broader study findings: As a fraction of CD8+ T cells, dominant NKG2C+ clonotypes reached about 1.0-8% in 5 to 7 donors. The same clonotypes also predominated in the CD3+CD56-NKG2C+ fraction of a few donors.

cDNA encoding TCR beta was synthesized via 5'RACE template switching incorporating UMIs. No DNA is given; TCRdb re-called the 5' RACE reads and lists each CDR3 protein once. Its clone listing holds about 390,000 distinct CDR3 sequences. As regards this clonotype: The antigen remains unidentified.

Input material: blood T cells: a sorted CD56 or NKG2C T cell subset, CD4+ or CD8+ T cells, or bulk PBMC T cells (not recorded which). The receptor was derived from a woman in her forties or fifties in good health. The V and J genes are TRBV24-1 and TRBJ1-1; no DNA is available, so the TRBD1 call from TCRdb remains unchecked. The CDR3 region is CATSDPGMKAFF.